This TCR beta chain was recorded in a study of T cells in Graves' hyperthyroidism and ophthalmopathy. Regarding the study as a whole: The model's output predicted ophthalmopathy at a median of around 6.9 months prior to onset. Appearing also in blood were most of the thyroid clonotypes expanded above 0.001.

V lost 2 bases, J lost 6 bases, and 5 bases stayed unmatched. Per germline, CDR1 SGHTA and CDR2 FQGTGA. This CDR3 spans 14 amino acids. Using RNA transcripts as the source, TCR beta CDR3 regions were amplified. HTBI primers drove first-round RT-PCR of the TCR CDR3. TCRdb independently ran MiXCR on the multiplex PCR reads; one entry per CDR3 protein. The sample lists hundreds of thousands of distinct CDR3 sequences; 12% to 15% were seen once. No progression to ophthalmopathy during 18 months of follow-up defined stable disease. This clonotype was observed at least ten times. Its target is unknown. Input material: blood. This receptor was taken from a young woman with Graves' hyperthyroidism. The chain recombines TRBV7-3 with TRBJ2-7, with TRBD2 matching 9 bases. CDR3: CASSLRREGGEQYF. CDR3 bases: TGTGCCAGCAGCTTACGGCGGGAGGGGGGCGAGCAGTACTTC.